This TCR beta chain was captured by sequencing in a study of T cells in Graves' hyperthyroidism and ophthalmopathy. The table lists this clonotype with many counts. What it binds is not known. TCR beta CDR3 regions were amplified from RNA transcripts. First-round RT-PCR targeting the TCR CDR3 was performed with the HTBI primer set. Using its own MiXCR run on the multiplex PCR reads, TCRdb lists one record per CDR3 protein. Of about 340,000 distinct CDR3 sequences in the sample, 21% were seen once. Regarding the study as a whole: Among clonotypes expanded in thyroid above 0.001, most were also found in blood.

V lost 0 bases to trimming and J lost 1 base, with 12 bases between them. The CDR3 runs 15 residues. Germline V gene sequence: CDR1 DFQATT, CDR2 SNEGSKA (reference sequence). Sequencing input: blood. The V call is TRBV20-1, the J call TRBJ1-1; D unresolved. The receptor was derived from a woman aged 50 to 60 with Graves' hyperthyroidism. CDR3 protein: CSARDHRVSNTEAFF. CDR3 DNA sequence: TGCAGTGCTAGAGATCATCGGGTTTCGAACACTGAAGCTTTCTTT.